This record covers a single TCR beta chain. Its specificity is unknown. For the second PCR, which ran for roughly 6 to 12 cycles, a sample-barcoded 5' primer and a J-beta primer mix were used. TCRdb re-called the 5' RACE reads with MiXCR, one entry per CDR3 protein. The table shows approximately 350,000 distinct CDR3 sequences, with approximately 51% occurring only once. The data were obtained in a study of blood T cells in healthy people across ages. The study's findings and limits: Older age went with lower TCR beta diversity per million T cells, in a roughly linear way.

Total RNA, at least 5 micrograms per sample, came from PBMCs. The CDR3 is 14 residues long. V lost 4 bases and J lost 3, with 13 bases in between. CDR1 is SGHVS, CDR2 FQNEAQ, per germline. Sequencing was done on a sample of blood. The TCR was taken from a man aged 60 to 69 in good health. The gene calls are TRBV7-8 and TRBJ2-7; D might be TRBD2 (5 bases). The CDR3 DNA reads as TGTGCCAGCAGCTCCCCGAGAGACTACTACGAGCAGTACTTC. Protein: CASSSPRDYYEQYF.